This is a list of T cell receptor beta chains from one sample in a study of regulatory T cells in long-lasting Graves disease. TCRdb redid the calling of the multiplex PCR reads with MiXCR, one entry per CDR3 protein. The sample consists of about 610,000 distinct CDR3 sequences, about 16% of them appearing once. These data were likewise used in another study, on T cells in Graves' hyperthyroidism and ophthalmopathy.

The sequencing here drew on peripheral blood mononuclear cells (PBMCs), taken at new diagnosis, from a patient treated with antithyroid drugs. The source is a man between 18 and 29 years old with Graves disease. CDR3s include the opening cysteine and the closing phenylalanine or tryptophan. Fields, in order: V gene, D gene, J gene, clone size, CDR3 DNA, CDR3 protein. A D gene is named only where the DNA matches it firmly. A clone size is listed for some rows: how often the clone was seen (once, few, many), or a class if it is expanded.

V gene: TRBV2; D gene: TRBD1; J gene: TRBJ2-3; clone size: few; CDR3 DNA: TGTGCCAGCAGTGAGGTTCGAGACAGGGTGTGGGGCACAGATACGCAGTATTTT; CDR3 protein: CASSEVRDRVWGTDTQYF
V gene: TRBV27; D gene: TRBD1; J gene: TRBJ1-3; clone size: NA; CDR3 DNA: TGTGCCAGCAGCCCCGACAGGGCATCTGGAAACACCATATATTTT; CDR3 protein: CASSPDRASGNTIYF
V gene: TRBV20-1; D gene: NA; J gene: TRBJ1-1; clone size: few; CDR3 DNA: TGCAGTGCTAGAGTTGGCAACCAGAACACTGAAGCTTTCTTT; CDR3 protein: CSARVGNQNTEAFF
V gene: TRBV9; D gene: NA; J gene: TRBJ2-7; clone size: NA; CDR3 DNA: TGTGCCAGCAGCGAGTCCGGACGATACGAGCAGTACTTC; CDR3 protein: CASSESGRYEQYF
V gene: TRBV7-9; D gene: NA; J gene: TRBJ2-1; clone size: NA; CDR3 DNA: TGTGCCAGCAGCACAGGAAGGGGGGCAAGCTCCTACAATGAGCAGTTCTTC; CDR3 protein: CASSTGRGASSYNEQFF
V gene: TRBV6-1; D gene: NA; J gene: TRBJ2-6; clone size: many; CDR3 DNA: TGTGCCAGCAGTGAAGATAGCCCCGCGGGGGCCAACGTCCTGACTTTC; CDR3 protein: CASSEDSPAGANVLTF
V gene: TRBV5-4; D gene: NA; J gene: TRBJ1-1; clone size: NA; CDR3 DNA: TGTGCCAGCAGCTTGGCCTACCGGCCCGAAGGGACGGGGAACACTGAAGCTTTCTTT; CDR3 protein: CASSLAYRPEGTGNTEAFF
V gene: TRBV12-3/TRBV12-4; D gene: TRBD1; J gene: TRBJ1-2; clone size: many; CDR3 DNA: TGTGCCAGCAGTCCCGCCGGGACAGGTCTAAACTATGGCTACACCTTC; CDR3 protein: CASSPAGTGLNYGYTF
V gene: TRBV13; D gene: NA; J gene: TRBJ1-6; clone size: few; CDR3 DNA: TGTGCCAGCAGCGGCAAAGGGGGGATCTATAATTCACCCCTCCACTTT; CDR3 protein: CASSGKGGIYNSPLHF
V gene: TRBV12-3/TRBV12-4; D gene: NA; J gene: TRBJ2-4; clone size: few; CDR3 DNA: TGTGCCAGCAGCCCAGAGGGACCGAATATTCAGTACTTC; CDR3 protein: CASSPEGPNIQYF
V gene: TRBV5-1; D gene: TRBD1; J gene: TRBJ2-7; clone size: many; CDR3 DNA: TGCGCCAGCAGCTCGGGGACAGGGGGCGGCGAGCAGTACTTC; CDR3 protein: CASSSGTGGGEQYF
V gene: TRBV30; D gene: NA; J gene: TRBJ2-7; clone size: many; CDR3 DNA: TGTGCCTGGAGGCGGGACTCCTACGAGCAGTACTTC; CDR3 protein: CAWRRDSYEQYF
V gene: TRBV2; D gene: NA; J gene: TRBJ1-2; clone size: many; CDR3 DNA: TGTGCCAGCAGTGGGACCGCGGACGAGACTGGCTACACCTTC; CDR3 protein: CASSGTADETGYTF
V gene: TRBV29-1; D gene: TRBD2; J gene: TRBJ2-5; clone size: NA; CDR3 DNA: TGCAGCGTTTTGACTAGCGGGAGTTTGAGGGGAGAGACCCAGTACTTC; CDR3 protein: CSVLTSGSLRGETQYF
V gene: TRBV14; D gene: NA; J gene: TRBJ2-7; clone size: NA; CDR3 DNA: TGTGCCAGCAGCGCAGTTAGCGGAATTTCCTACGAGCAGTACTTC; CDR3 protein: CASSAVSGISYEQYF
V gene: TRBV30; D gene: NA; J gene: TRBJ1-2; clone size: many; CDR3 DNA: TGTGCCTGGAGTGGGGGAGGATATGGCTACACCTTC; CDR3 protein: CAWSGGGYGYTF
V gene: TRBV5-4; D gene: NA; J gene: TRBJ2-7; clone size: NA; CDR3 DNA: TGTGCCAGCAGCTGGGGGAGGGGGCAGTACGAGCAGTACTTC; CDR3 protein: CASSWGRGQYEQYF
V gene: TRBV20-1; D gene: NA; J gene: TRBJ2-7; clone size: many; CDR3 DNA: TGCAGTGCTAGAGATCGCGATAGCGCCACTACCTACGAGCAGTACTTC; CDR3 protein: CSARDRDSATTYEQYF
V gene: TRBV28; D gene: TRBD1; J gene: TRBJ1-6; clone size: many; CDR3 DNA: TGTGCCAGCAGCCCGACAGGGAGTCGGGTCGGGTCACCCCTCCACTTT; CDR3 protein: CASSPTGSRVGSPLHF
V gene: TRBV14; D gene: NA; J gene: TRBJ1-4; clone size: few; CDR3 DNA: TGTGCCAGCAGCCCACTAGTAGGGAGTGAAAAACTGTTTTTT; CDR3 protein: CASSPLVGSEKLFF
V gene: TRBV24-1; D gene: TRBD2; J gene: TRBJ2-5; clone size: NA; CDR3 DNA: TGTGCCACCAGTGACCGTACTAGCGGTAAGATTGGGACCCAGTACTTC; CDR3 protein: CATSDRTSGKIGTQYF
V gene: TRBV9; D gene: NA; J gene: TRBJ2-2; clone size: many; CDR3 DNA: TGTGCCAGCAGCGTAGTGGGCCACAACACCGGGGAGCTGTTTTTT; CDR3 protein: CASSVVGHNTGELFF